This T cell receptor beta chain was recorded in a study of prognosis after radiotherapy for stage I lung cancer. This clonotype has ten or more counts. Genomic DNA was subjected to two-round multiplex PCR for amplification of TCR beta CDR3. First-round PCR used primers specific to each TRBV and TRBJ gene. TCRdb re-called the multiplex PCR reads with MiXCR, one entry per CDR3 protein. The sample carries roughly 26,000 distinct CDR3 sequences, 25% to 30% recorded once. V was clipped by 2 bases and J by 0 bases, with 16 bases between them. The CDR3 loop spans 16 amino acids. CDR1 is DFQATT and CDR2 is SNEGSKA in the germline V gene (reference sequence).

The V call is TRBV20-1, the J call TRBJ1-1, with D perhaps matching TRBD1 (6 bases). This specimen was PBMCs, taken before or after stereotactic body radiation therapy (not recorded which). The TCR sequence derives from a donor over 45 with non-small cell lung cancer. CDR3 residues: CSARLLDSRMNTEAFF. Written as DNA, the CDR3 is TGCAGTGCTAGATTATTGGACAGTAGGATGAACACTGAAGCTTTCTTT.